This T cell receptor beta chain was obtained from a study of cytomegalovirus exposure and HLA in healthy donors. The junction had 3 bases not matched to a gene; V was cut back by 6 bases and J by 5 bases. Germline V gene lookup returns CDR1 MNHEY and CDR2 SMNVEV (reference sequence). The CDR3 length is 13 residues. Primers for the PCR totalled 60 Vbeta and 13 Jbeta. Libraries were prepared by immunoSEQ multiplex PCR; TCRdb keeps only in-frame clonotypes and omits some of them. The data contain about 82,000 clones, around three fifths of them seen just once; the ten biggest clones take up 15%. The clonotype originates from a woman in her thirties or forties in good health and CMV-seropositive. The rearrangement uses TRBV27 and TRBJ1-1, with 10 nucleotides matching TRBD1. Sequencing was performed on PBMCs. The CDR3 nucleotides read TGTGCCAGCAGGGGACAGGGGAGAACTGAAGCTTTCTTT. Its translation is CASRGQGRTEAFF.